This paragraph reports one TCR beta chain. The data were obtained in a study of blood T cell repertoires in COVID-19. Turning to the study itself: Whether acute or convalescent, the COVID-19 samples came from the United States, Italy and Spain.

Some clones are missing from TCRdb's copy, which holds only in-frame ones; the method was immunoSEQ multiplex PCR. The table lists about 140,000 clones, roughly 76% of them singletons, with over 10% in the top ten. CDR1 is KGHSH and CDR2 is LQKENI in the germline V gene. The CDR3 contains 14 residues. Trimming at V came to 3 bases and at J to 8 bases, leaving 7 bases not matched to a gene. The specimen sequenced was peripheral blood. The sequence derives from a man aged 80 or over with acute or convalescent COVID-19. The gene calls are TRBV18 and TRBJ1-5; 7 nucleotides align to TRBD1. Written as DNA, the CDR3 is TGTGCCAGCTCACCGGGGACAGCCAGCGAGCCCCAGCATTTT. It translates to CASSPGTASEPQHF.